This TCR beta chain was documented in a study of blood T cell repertoires in COVID-19. Study-level background: The United States, Italy and Spain supplied acute and convalescent COVID-19 samples. Nucleic acid was either cDNA or gDNA, and it came from T cells, B-cell-depleted T cells, or PBMCs.

Patients at the Seattle site were enrolled during active infection and followed longitudinally. The CDR3 spans 18 residues. Germline-derived CDR1 and CDR2 are SGHAT and FQNNGV. Some clones are missing from TCRdb's copy, which holds only in-frame ones; the method was immunoSEQ multiplex PCR. The sample gives fewer than 90,000 clones, about four fifths of which show up once; 6.3% is in the top ten. The receptor was isolated from a man aged 70-80 years with COVID-19, enrolled during active disease. The chain couples TRBV11-2 to TRBJ2-3; the match to TRBD2 covers 7 bases. Material: peripheral blood. In nucleotides, the CDR3 is TGTGCGACCCTGCGGGGGAGGGGCCGGGGCGGGAGCACAGATACGCAGTATTTT. This gives the protein CATLRGRGRGGSTDTQYF.